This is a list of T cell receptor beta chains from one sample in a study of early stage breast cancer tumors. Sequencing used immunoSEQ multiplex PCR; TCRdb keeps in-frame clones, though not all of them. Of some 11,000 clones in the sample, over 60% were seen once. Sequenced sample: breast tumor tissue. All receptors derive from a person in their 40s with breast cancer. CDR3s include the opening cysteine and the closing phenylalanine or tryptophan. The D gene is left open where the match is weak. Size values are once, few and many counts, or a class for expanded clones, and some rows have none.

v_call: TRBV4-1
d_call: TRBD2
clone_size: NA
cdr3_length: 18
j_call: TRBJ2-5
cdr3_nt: TGCGCCAGCAGCCAATTCCCGCCCAGCGGGAGGCCCGAGGAGACCCAGTACTTC
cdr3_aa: CASSQFPPSGRPEETQYF

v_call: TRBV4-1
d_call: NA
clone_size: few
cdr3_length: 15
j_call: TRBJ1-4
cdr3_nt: TGCGCCAGCAGCCTAAGCACGGCGAAGAATGAAAAACTGTTTTTT
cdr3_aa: CASSLSTAKNEKLFF

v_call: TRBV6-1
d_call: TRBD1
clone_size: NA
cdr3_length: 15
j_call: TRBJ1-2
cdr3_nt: TGTGCCAGCAGTGCCACAGGGGATCTGAACTATGGCTACACCTTC
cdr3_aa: CASSATGDLNYGYTF

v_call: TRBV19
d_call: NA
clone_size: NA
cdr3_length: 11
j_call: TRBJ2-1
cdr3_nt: TGTGCCAGTAGGAGAGGGTATGAGCAGTTCTTC
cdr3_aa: CASRRGYEQFF

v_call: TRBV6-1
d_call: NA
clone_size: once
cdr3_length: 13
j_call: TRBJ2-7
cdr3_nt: TGTGCCAGCAGTTTTGAACCCCGGGACCAAATGGGCTTC
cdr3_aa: CASSFEPRDQMGF

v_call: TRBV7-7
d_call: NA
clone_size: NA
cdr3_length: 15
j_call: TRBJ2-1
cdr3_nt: TGTGCTAGCAGCGAACGGACCACAGAGGTCCATGAGCAGTTCTTC
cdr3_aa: CASSERTTEVHEQFF

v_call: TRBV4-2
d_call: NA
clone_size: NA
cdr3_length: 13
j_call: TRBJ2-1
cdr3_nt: TGTGCCAGCAGTTTTGGGAGAAGGAATGAGCAGTTCTTC
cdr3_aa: CASSFGRRNEQFF

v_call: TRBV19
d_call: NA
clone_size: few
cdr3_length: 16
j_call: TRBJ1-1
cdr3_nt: TGTGCCAGTAGTTTCTCTCGGAGGGGTTTGAACACTGAAGCTTTCTTT
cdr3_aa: CASSFSRRGLNTEAFF

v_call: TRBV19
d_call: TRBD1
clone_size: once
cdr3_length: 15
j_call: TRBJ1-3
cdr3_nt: TGTGCCAGTAGTACAGAGGGACAGCCTGGAAACACCATATATTTT
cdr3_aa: CASSTEGQPGNTIYF

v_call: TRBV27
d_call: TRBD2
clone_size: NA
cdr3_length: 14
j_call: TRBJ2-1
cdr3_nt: TGTGCCAGCAGACTAGCGGGAGTAAGAGATGAGCAGTTCTTC
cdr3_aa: CASRLAGVRDEQFF

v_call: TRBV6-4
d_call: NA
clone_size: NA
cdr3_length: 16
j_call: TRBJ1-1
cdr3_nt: TGTGCCAGCAGGGCAAGGGGGGTGTCCAGTCCCTTTGAAGCTTTCTTT
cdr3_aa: CASRARGVSSPFEAFF

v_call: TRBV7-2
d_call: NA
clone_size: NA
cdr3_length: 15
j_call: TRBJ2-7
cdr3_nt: TGTGCCAGCAGCCCCTCGGAGGGGGACCCCTACGAGCAGTACTTC
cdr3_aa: CASSPSEGDPYEQYF

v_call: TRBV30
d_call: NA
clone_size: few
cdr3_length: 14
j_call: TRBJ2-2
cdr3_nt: TGTGCCTGGAGTTTCCAGTCGGGCACCGGGGAGCTGTTTTTT
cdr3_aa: CAWSFQSGTGELFF

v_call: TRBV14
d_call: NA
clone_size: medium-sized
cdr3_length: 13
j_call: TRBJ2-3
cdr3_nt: TGTGCCAGCAGACCCCTGAGAGAGGGGACGCAGTATTTT
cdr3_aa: CASRPLREGTQYF

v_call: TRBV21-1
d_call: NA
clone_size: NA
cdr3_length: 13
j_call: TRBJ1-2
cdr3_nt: TGTGCCAGCAGCAAACAGGAAAGTCGCGGCTACACCTTC
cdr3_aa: CASSKQESRGYTF

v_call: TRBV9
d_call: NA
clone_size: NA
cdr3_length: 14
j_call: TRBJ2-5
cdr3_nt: TGTGCCAGCAGCGTAGAGGGTGACCGAGAGACCCAGTACTTC
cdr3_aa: CASSVEGDRETQYF

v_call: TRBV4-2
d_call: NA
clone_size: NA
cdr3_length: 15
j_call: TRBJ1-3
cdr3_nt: TGTGCCAGCAGCCGCGGGACGGTCTCTGGAAACACCATATATTTT
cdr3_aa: CASSRGTVSGNTIYF

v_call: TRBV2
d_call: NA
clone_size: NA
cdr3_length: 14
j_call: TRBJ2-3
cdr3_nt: TGTGCCAGCAGTGATTCGGCCACCTGGGATACGCAGTATTTT
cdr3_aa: CASSDSATWDTQYF

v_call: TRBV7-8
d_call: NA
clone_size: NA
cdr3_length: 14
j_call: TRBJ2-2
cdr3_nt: TGTGCCAGCAGCTTGGGACATCCAGGCGGGGAGCTGTTTTTT
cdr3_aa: CASSLGHPGGELFF

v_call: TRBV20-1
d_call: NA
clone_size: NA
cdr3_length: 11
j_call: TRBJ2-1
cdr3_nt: TGCAGTGCTAGTGACGGGAATGAGCAGTTCTTC
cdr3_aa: CSASDGNEQFF

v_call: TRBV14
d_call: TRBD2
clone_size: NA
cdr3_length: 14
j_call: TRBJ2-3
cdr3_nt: TGTGCCAGCAGCCAAGGAAGCGGGGTTGATACGCAGTATTTT
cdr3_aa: CASSQGSGVDTQYF

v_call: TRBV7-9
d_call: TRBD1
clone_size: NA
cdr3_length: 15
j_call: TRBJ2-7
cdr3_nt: TGTGCCAGCAGCTTAGGACAGGGGGCGCCCTACGAGCAGTACTTC
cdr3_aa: CASSLGQGAPYEQYF

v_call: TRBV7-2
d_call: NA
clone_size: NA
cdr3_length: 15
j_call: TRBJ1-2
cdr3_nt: TGTGCCAGCAGCTTAACCCAGGGACTTAACTATGGCTACACCTTC
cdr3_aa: CASSLTQGLNYGYTF

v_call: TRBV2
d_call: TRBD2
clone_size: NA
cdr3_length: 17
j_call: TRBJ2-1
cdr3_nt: TGTGCCAGTTGGCTAGCGGGAGCCCTGGGGGGGTACAATGAGCAGTTCTTC
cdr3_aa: CASWLAGALGGYNEQFF

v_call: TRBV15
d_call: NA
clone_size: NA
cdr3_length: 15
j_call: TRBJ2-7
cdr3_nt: TGTGCCACCAGCAGAGAGGGGGCGTCTACCTACGAGCAGTACTTC
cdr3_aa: CATSREGASTYEQYF

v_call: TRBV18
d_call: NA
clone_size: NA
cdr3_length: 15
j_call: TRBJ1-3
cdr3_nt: TGTGCCAGCTCACTCCTCAGGCAATTTGGAAACACCATATATTTT
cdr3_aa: CASSLLRQFGNTIYF

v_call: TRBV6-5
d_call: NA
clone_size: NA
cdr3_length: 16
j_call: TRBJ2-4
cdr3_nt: TGTGCCAGCAGTTACTCAGGGAGACAGGCCAAAAACATTCAGTACTTC
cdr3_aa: CASSYSGRQAKNIQYF

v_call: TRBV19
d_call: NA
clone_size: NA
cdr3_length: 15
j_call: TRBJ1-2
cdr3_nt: TGTGCCAGTAGTATTCAGTCTACAGGGCGGCATGGCTACACCTTC
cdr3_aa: CASSIQSTGRHGYTF

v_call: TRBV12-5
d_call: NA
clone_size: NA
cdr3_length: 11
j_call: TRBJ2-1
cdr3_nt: TGTGCTAGTGGTTTAAATAGGGAGCAGTTCTTC
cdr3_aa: CASGLNREQFF

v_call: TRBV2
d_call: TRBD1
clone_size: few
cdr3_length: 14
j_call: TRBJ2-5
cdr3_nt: TGTGCCAGCAGTGAGAGGGGACAGGGAGAGACCCAGTACTTC
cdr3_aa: CASSERGQGETQYF

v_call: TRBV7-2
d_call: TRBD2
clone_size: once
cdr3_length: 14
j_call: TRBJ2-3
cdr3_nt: TGTGCCAGCAGCTTAGGGACTAGCGAAGATACGCAGTATTTT
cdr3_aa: CASSLGTSEDTQYF

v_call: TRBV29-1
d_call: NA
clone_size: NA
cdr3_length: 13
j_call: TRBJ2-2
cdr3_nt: TGCAGCGTTGAAGGGGTCAACACCGGGGAGCTGTTTTTT
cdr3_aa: CSVEGVNTGELFF

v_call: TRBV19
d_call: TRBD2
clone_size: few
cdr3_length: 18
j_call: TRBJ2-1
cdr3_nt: TGTGCCAGTAGTATTGAACTAGCGGGAGTGATTCAAGGCAATGAGCAGTTCTTC
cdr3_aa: CASSIELAGVIQGNEQFF

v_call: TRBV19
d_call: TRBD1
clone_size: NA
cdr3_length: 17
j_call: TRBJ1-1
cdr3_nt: TGTGCCAGCAGGCTAGACAGGGGGTTCCCCCTAGGCACTGAAGCTTTCTTT
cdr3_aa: CASRLDRGFPLGTEAFF

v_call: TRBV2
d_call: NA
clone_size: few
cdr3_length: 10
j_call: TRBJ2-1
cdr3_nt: TGTGCCAGTGAGGTGAAGGAGCAGTTCTTC
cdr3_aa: CASEVKEQFF

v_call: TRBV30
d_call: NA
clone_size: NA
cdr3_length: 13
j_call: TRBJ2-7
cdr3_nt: TGTGCCTGGAGTGTTGACGTGTCCTACGAGCAGTACTTC
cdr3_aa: CAWSVDVSYEQYF

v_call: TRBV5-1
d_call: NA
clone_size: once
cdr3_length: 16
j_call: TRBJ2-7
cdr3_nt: TGCGCCAGCAGCTTGGCCGACAGCCCCCCTTCCTACGAGCAGTACTTC
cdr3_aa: CASSLADSPPSYEQYF

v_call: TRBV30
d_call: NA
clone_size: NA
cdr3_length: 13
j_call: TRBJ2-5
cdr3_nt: TGTGCCTGGAGTGTACGCCGGCAAGAGACCCAGTACTTC
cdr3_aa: CAWSVRRQETQYF

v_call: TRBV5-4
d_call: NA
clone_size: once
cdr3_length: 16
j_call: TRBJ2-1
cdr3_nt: TGTGCCAGCAGCCCTGGAGGGGCAGAGGCTTACAATGAGCAGTTCTTC
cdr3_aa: CASSPGGAEAYNEQFF

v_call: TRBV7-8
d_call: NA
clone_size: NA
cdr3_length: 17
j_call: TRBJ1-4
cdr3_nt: TGTGCCAGCAGCTCCCCTAGACAGCCGAGGGATAATGAAAAACTGTTTTTT
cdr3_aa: CASSSPRQPRDNEKLFF

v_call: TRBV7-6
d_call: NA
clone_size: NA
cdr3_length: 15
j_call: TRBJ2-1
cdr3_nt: TGTGCCAGCAGCTTAGGGGTTGGGCGGGACAATGAGCAGTTCTTC
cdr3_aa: CASSLGVGRDNEQFF

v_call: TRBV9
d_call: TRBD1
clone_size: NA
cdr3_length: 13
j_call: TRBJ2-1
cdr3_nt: TGTGCCAGCAGCGACAGGGGGACCAATGAGCAGTTCTTC
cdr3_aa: CASSDRGTNEQFF

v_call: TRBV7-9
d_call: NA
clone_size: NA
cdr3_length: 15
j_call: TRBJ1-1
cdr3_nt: TGTGCCAGCAGCCAGAGACGGGGAACTAACACTGAAGCTTTCTTT
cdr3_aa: CASSQRRGTNTEAFF

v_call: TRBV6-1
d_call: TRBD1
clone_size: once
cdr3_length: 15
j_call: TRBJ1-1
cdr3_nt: TGTGCCAGCAGTGAGAGACAGGGATCGAACACTGAAGCTTTCTTT
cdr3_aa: CASSERQGSNTEAFF

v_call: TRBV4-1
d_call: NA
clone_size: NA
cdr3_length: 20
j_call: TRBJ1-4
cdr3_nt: TGCGCCAGCAGCCTTATACAGGGCCGGGCCCAGAGGGTCGGCGGCGAAAAACTGTTTTTT
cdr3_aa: CASSLIQGRAQRVGGEKLFF

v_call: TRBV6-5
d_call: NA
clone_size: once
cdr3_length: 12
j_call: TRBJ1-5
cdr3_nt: TGTGCCAGCACTCGGGGTCGGCAGCCCCAGCATTTT
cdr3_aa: CASTRGRQPQHF

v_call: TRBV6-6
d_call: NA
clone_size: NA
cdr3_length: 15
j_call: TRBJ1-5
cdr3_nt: TGTGCCAGCAGCCGGGCTCAAAATGACGGTCAGCCCCAGCATTTT
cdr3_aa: CASSRAQNDGQPQHF

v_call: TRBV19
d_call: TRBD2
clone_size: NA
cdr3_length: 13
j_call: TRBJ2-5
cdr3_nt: TGTGCCAGTAGTAGCGGGGGGCCAGAGACCCAGTACTTC
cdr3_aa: CASSSGGPETQYF

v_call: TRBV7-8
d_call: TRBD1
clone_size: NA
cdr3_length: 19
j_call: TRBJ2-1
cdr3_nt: TGTGCCAGCAGCTTTGGACAGGGACGGGTTAGTGGGGCAATCAATGAGCAGTTCTTC
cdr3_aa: CASSFGQGRVSGAINEQFF

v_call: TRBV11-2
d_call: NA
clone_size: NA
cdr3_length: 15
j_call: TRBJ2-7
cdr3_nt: TGTGCCAGCAGCTTAATGGGGCCCCAAGCAGACGAGCAGTACTTC
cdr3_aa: CASSLMGPQADEQYF

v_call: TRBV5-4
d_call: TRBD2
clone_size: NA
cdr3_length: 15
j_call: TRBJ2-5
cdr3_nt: TGTGCCAGCAGTGAAAGACTAGCTGGTCAAGAGACCCAGTACTTC
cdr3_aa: CASSERLAGQETQYF

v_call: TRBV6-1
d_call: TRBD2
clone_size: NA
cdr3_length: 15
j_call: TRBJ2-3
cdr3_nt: TGTAATGGAGCGGGAGGATTTGAGCCCACAGATACGCAGTATTTT
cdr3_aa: CNGAGGFEPTDTQYF

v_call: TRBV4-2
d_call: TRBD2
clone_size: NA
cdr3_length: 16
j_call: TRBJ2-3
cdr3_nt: TGTGCCAGCAGCCAGGGGACTAGCGTACACACAGATACGCAGTATTTT
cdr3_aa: CASSQGTSVHTDTQYF

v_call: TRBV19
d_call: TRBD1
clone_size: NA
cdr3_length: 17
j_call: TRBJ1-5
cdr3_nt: TGTGCCAGTAGTATAGGACAGGGCACCTATAGCAATCAGCCCCAGCATTTT
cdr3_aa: CASSIGQGTYSNQPQHF

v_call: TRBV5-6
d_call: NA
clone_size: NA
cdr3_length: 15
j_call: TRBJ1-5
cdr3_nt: TGTGCCAGCAGCTCGCGGATGTCTCCTACTGGGCCCCAGCATTTT
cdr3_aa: CASSSRMSPTGPQHF

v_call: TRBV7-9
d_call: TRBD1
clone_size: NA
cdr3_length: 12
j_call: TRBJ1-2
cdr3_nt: TGTGCCAGCGGGGGACAGGCCGAGGGCTACACCTTC
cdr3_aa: CASGGQAEGYTF

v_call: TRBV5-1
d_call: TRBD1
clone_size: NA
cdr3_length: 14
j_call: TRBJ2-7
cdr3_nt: TGCGCCAGCGCTGAGACAGGGGCAAGGTACGAGCAGTACTTC
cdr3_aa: CASAETGARYEQYF

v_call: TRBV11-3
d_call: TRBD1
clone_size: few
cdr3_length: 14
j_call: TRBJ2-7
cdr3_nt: TGTGCCAGCAGCCCCGGACAGGGAATGCGCGAGCAGTACTTC
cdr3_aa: CASSPGQGMREQYF

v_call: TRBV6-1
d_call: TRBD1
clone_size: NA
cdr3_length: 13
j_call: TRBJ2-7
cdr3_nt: TGTGCCAGCAGCACGACAGGGGGCTACGAGCAGTACTTC
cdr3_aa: CASSTTGGYEQYF

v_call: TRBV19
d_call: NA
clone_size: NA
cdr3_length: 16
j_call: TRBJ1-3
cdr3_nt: TGTGCCAGTAGTATAGATGGGGGAAGCTCTGGAAACACCATATATTTT
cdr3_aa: CASSIDGGSSGNTIYF